The present entry profiles one T cell receptor beta chain with its context. Repertoires were generated with immunoSEQ multiplex PCR, while TCRdb's copy carries only in-frame clones and drops some. Of 140,000 to 150,000 clones listed, about 80% are singletons. This entry comes from a study of blood T cell repertoires in COVID-19. Across the study: Sites across the United States, Italy and Spain contributed samples from acute and convalescent COVID-19. Nucleic acid was either cDNA or gDNA, and it came from T cells, B-cell-depleted T cells, or PBMCs.

The specimen was peripheral blood. The sequence derives from a man aged 70-80 years who had recovered from COVID-19.

The DNA for the CDR3 is TGTGCCAGCAGCCAAGCGGGGACTAGCGGGCCCCTCAATGAGCAGTTCTTC. Its protein is CASSQAGTSGPLNEQFF. This sequence joins TRBV3-1 (or the pseudogene TRBV3-2) and TRBJ2-1; 12 bases are shared with TRBD2. The germline CDR1 and CDR2 sequences are LGHDT and YNNKEL (reference sequence). The CDR3 length is 17 residues. Trimming at V came to 1 base and at J to 6 bases, leaving 7 bases not matched to a gene.